Listed here are 4 T cell receptor beta chains from one sample, sequenced in a study of blood T cell repertoires in COVID-19. The method was immunoSEQ multiplex PCR; TCRdb's version includes in-frame clones alone and lacks a portion of them. The table includes approximately 250,000 clones, 65% to 90% detected once. The sequenced sample consisted of peripheral blood. Receptor source: a man under 40 with active or convalescent COVID-19.

The chain has TRBV5-1 and TRBJ2-1; TRBD1 might be the D (6 bases). The germline V gene has CDR1 SGHRS and CDR2 YFSETQ. Trimming left V 0 bases short and J 4 bases short, with 11 bases between. The CDR3 is 15 amino acids. CDR3 sequence: CASSLEGTSYNEQFF. The DNA for the CDR3 is TGCGCCAGCAGCTTGGAAGGGACATCTTACAATGAGCAGTTCTTC.

The gene calls are TRBV6-2 or TRBV6-3 and TRBJ2-1; the match to TRBD2 covers 12 bases. Germline V gene sequence: CDR1 MNHEY, CDR2 SVGEGT. Trimming at V came to 4 bases and at J to 0 bases, leaving 7 bases not matched to a gene. The CDR3 contains 18 residues. The CDR3 region has the DNA TGTGCCAGCAGTTTCCTAGCGGGGGGGCTAATCTCCTACAATGAGCAGTTCTTC. This codes for CASSFLAGGLISYNEQFF.

The J gene is TRBJ1-2, the V gene TRBV6-5, with D possibly matching TRBD1 (5 bases). The V end was cut by 1 base, the J end by 0 bases, with 9 bases between. Germline V gene lookup returns CDR1 MNHEY and CDR2 SVGAGI. This CDR3 has 15 residues. The CDR3 DNA is TGTGCCAGCAGTTACTTAGCAGGGACTAACTATGGCTACACCTTC. Its protein is CASSYLAGTNYGYTF.

The CDR3 sequence: CARGGYCGQLPGELFF. The CDR3 DNA reads TGTGCCAGGGGGGGGTATTGTGGGCAGCTCCCCGGGGAGCTGTTTTTT. The chain recombines TRBV21-1 with TRBJ2-2; TRBD2 was called by the table and not checked on the DNA. TRBV21-1 is annotated as a pseudogene. The CDR3 contains 16 residues.